The 2 T cell receptor beta chains reported below all come from one sample, sequenced in a study of blood T cell repertoires in COVID-19. Assay: immunoSEQ multiplex PCR; the TCRdb copy retains only in-frame clones and omits some. Of fewer than 35,000 clones listed, 89% were seen once; the top ten hold 25% to 35%. The sample comprised peripheral blood. All receptors come from an elderly man with acute or convalescent COVID-19.

This sequence joins TRBV19 and TRBJ1-6, with a weak D call TRBD1 (5 bases). The CDR3 covers 14 residues. V was shortened by 6 bases and J by 10 bases, with 16 bases between the two germline ends. The V gene's germline CDR1 is LNHDA and CDR2 SQIVND (reference sequence). The CDR3 reads CASSPAGEGSPLHF. Written as DNA, the CDR3 is TGTGCCAGTAGCCCGGCGGGGGAAGGCTCACCCCTCCACTTT.

The chain recombines TRBV21-1 with TRBJ1-5; the D call in the table, TRBD1, was not verified against the DNA. TRBV21-1 has pseudogene status. The CDR3 consists of 15 residues. CDR3 protein: CASSTRRGEDQPQHF. DNA of the CDR3: TGTGCCAGCAGCACTCGAAGGGGCGAGGATCAGCCCCAGCATTTT.